These 12 T cell receptor beta chains share one sample of origin, sequenced in a study of response to subunit inactivated influenza vaccine. A single record per CDR3 protein comes from TCRdb applying MiXCR to the RT-PCR reads. The table lists approximately 570,000 distinct CDR3 sequences, 7.6% of them singletons. Material: PBMCs from blood, obtained roughly 24 months after vaccination. These receptors all stem from a man aged 45 to 70 who received an inactivated influenza vaccine.

CDR3 sequence: CASSGGTGGSGELFF. The CDR3 bases are TGTGCCAGCTCCGGCGGGACAGGGGGTTCCGGGGAGCTGTTTTTT. This sequence joins TRBV3-1 and TRBJ2-2, with 11 bases matching TRBD1. The CDR3 is made up of 15 amino acids. The germline gives CDR1 LGHDT, CDR2 YNNKEL (reference sequence). V shed 8 bases and J 6 bases; nucleotides not matched to a gene: 8. The full variable domain, in which reference TRBV3-1 and TRBJ2-2 provide the parts outside the CDR3, is DTAVSQTPKYLVTQMGNDKSIKCEQNLGHDTMYWYKQDSKKFLKIMFSYNNKELIINETVPNRFSPKSPDKAHLNLHINSLELGDSAVYFCASSGGTGGSGELFFGEGSRLTVL.

This chain joins TRBV5-1 and TRBJ2-5, with 11 bases lining up with TRBD1. V was pared by 3 bases and J by 0 bases, with 1 base of the junction left unmatched. CDR3 length: 15 amino acids. Germline V gene data show CDR1 as SGHRS and CDR2 as YFSETQ. The CDR3, as DNA: TGCGCCAGCAGCTGGGGACAGGGGGACCAAGAGACCCAGTACTTC. It is translated as CASSWGQGDQETQYF.

The genes are TRBV12-3 or TRBV12-4 and TRBJ2-4; D is perhaps TRBD1 (5 bases). V was shortened by 3 bases and J by 7 bases, with 13 bases between the two germline ends. The CDR3 totals 14 residues. The CDR3: CASSFRQGVNIQYF. CDR3 coding DNA: TGTGCCAGCAGTTTTAGGCAGGGTGTTAACATTCAGTACTTC.

Ten or more counts support this clonotype. The chain couples TRBV7-2 to TRBJ2-1; D is possibly TRBD1 (6 bases). Germline V CDR1 and CDR2: SGHTA, FQGNSA. V was pared by 0 bases and J by 3 bases, with 9 bases between. CDR3 length: 15 amino acids. The CDR3 is CASSLAGAFYNEQFF. CDR3 sequence (DNA): TGTGCCAGCAGCTTAGCGGGGGCCTTCTACAATGAGCAGTTCTTC.

The genes are TRBV11-1 and TRBJ2-1; the D gene is possibly TRBD1 (5 bases). Germline CDR1 SGHAT, CDR2 FQDESV (reference sequence). V shed 1 base and J shed 12 bases, with 7 bases lying between them. The CDR3 is 11 amino acids. The CDR3 reads CASSLDQGQFF. CDR3 DNA sequence: TGTGCCAGCAGCTTAGACCAGGGGCAGTTCTTC.

The CDR3 DNA reads TGCAGCGTCCCCAGGGGGACTTCCTACGAGCAGTACTTC. It specifies CSVPRGTSYEQYF. This chain links TRBV29-1 with TRBJ2-7, with D perhaps matching TRBD1 (7 bases). CDR1 and CDR2 from the germline V gene are SQVTM and ANQGSEA. Between the trimmed V and J ends, which lost 6 bases and 1 base, there was a span of 13 bases. There are 13 residues in the CDR3.

This clonotype was counted between two and nine times. This chain uses TRBV4-3 with TRBJ2-1; tentatively, D is TRBD2 (5 bases). This CDR3 has 15 amino acids. The germline V gene encodes CDR1 LGHNA and CDR2 YSLEER. Trimming pared 1 base from V and 8 bases from J, leaving 15 bases between. Here the CDR3 reads CASSQGWTPIYEQFF. The CDR3 nucleotides read TGCGCCAGCAGCCAAGGTTGGACTCCGATATATGAGCAGTTCTTC.

This chain connects TRBV9 to TRBJ2-1; D ambiguous. This CDR3 region has 14 residues. Germline V gene sequence: CDR1 SGDLS, CDR2 YYNGEE. V lost 0 bases, J lost 0 bases, and 4 bases lay in between. CDR3 nucleotides: TGTGCCAGCAGCGTAGTAAGCTCCTACAATGAGCAGTTCTTC. It yields the protein CASSVVSSYNEQFF. Drawing the rest from reference TRBV9 and TRBJ2-1, the complete variable domain is DSGVTQTPKHLITATGQRVTLRCSPRSGDLSVYWYQQSLDQGLQFLIQYYNGEERAKGNILERFSAQQFPDLHSELNLSSLELGDSALYFCASSVVSSYNEQFFGPGTRLTVL.

The table lists this clonotype with a few counts. The chain joins TRBV7-2 to TRBJ2-7, with 9 bases lining up with TRBD1. The germline CDR1 and CDR2 sequences are SGHTA and FQGNSA. The CDR3 contains 13 residues. V lost 3 bases and J lost 5; bases outside the gene matches: 2. The CDR3 coding sequence is TGTGCCAGCAGCTTCGGGACAGGGAACGAGCAGTACTTC. Encoded protein: CASSFGTGNEQYF.

This clonotype has a handful of counts. The chain employs TRBV20-1 and TRBJ2-1; D gene ambiguous. The CDR3 contains 16 residues. The germline V and J ends were trimmed by 4 bases and 5 bases, with 21 bases remaining between them. Germline CDR1 reads DFQATT; CDR2 reads SNEGSKA (reference sequence). The CDR3 bases are TGCAGTGCTAAACCCCGGACCCTCGAGGTCAACAATGAGCAGTTCTTC. Its protein product is CSAKPRTLEVNNEQFF.

The rearrangement joins TRBV5-1 to TRBJ1-2; D not certain. CDR1 and CDR2 (germline): SGHRS, YFSETQ. Trimming took 4 bases from V and 8 from J, leaving 21 bases between them. The CDR3 is 15 amino acids. The CDR3 spells CASSAILTGPEGYTF. CDR3 DNA sequence: TGCGCCAGCAGCGCCATACTGACGGGTCCGGAAGGCTACACCTTC.

The V gene is TRBV11-2, the J gene TRBJ2-2; 7 nucleotides match TRBD2. CDR3 length: 18 amino acids. Germline CDR1 is SGHAT and CDR2 is FQNNGV. V lost 5 bases to trimming and J lost 0 bases; unmatched junction nucleotides: 12. The CDR3 loop is CASSQPLPGLPNTGELFF. The CDR3 DNA follows: TGTGCCAGCAGCCAACCTCTGCCGGGACTACCGAACACCGGGGAGCTGTTTTTT.